These T cell receptor beta chains were read from a single sample in a study of T cells in Graves' hyperthyroidism and ophthalmopathy. TCRdb ran MiXCR on the multiplex PCR reads and lists one entry per CDR3 protein. Among 700,000 to 850,000 distinct CDR3 sequences listed, roughly 32% were seen once. Sequencing was done on a sample of blood. These receptors originate from a middle-aged woman with Graves' hyperthyroidism. The CDR3 runs from the conserved cysteine through the conserved F or W. Fields, in order: J gene, V gene, CDR3 protein.

j_call: TRBJ2-6
v_call: TRBV15
cdr3_aa: CATSRDRVGANVLTF

j_call: TRBJ2-7
v_call: TRBV2
cdr3_aa: CASSISNLGPPYEQYF

j_call: TRBJ2-5
v_call: TRBV7-3
cdr3_aa: CASSETGGFGETQYF

j_call: TRBJ1-1
v_call: TRBV5-6
cdr3_aa: CASSLLTGKYTEAFF

j_call: TRBJ2-7
v_call: TRBV7-2
cdr3_aa: CASSPKDRLYF

j_call: TRBJ1-1
v_call: TRBV6-6
cdr3_aa: CASLAGTEAFF

j_call: TRBJ2-5
v_call: TRBV7-9
cdr3_aa: CASSERRFAGVQETQYF

j_call: TRBJ2-2
v_call: TRBV6-1
cdr3_aa: CASSLTGLADAGELFF

j_call: TRBJ2-5
v_call: TRBV20-1
cdr3_aa: CSAGRSNQPQYF

j_call: TRBJ1-1
v_call: TRBV7-3
cdr3_aa: CASSLGLRPWAFF

j_call: TRBJ2-7
v_call: TRBV12-3/TRBV12-4
cdr3_aa: CASSWTYTYEQYF

j_call: TRBJ2-7
v_call: TRBV6-5
cdr3_aa: CASNPWTGTYEQCF

j_call: TRBJ2-7
v_call: TRBV2
cdr3_aa: CASIPGTGGEQYF

j_call: TRBJ1-1
v_call: TRBV7-9
cdr3_aa: CASSQRRAFF

j_call: TRBJ2-7
v_call: TRBV7-2
cdr3_aa: CAGSPMAGVNSYEQYF

j_call: TRBJ1-1
v_call: TRBV20-1
cdr3_aa: CSARWAGEAFF

j_call: TRBJ2-2
v_call: TRBV2
cdr3_aa: CAWSQAGLTGELFF

j_call: TRBJ1-5
v_call: TRBV20-1
cdr3_aa: CSARGLKSQHF

j_call: TRBJ1-2
v_call: TRBV19
cdr3_aa: CASSILRDGGYYGYTF

j_call: TRBJ2-2
v_call: TRBV2
cdr3_aa: CASSGQGISGELFF

j_call: TRBJ1-2
v_call: TRBV4-3
cdr3_aa: CASSQDPGGTNYGYTF

j_call: TRBJ1-1
v_call: TRBV19
cdr3_aa: CASSIIGSNVYTEAFF

j_call: TRBJ2-5
v_call: TRBV20-1
cdr3_aa: CSAMGLAGGAGETQYF